These T cell receptor beta chains were read from a single sample in a study of T cells after yellow fever vaccination. Each CDR3 protein is one row after TCRdb ran MiXCR on the 5' RACE reads. The sample yields about 30,000 distinct CDR3 sequences, 5.5% to 8% seen once. The input for sequencing was PBMCs, either bulk or a sorted T-cell subset (CD4+, CD8+, memory, or dextramer-sorted; not recorded which), taken on the day of the yellow fever booster vaccination. All receptors come from a man aged 25-45 years who received the YFV17D yellow fever vaccine. Each CDR3 is given with its conserved first and last residue. D genes are given only for firm matches. Part of the rows lack a size; the others show once, few, many or a class for expanded clones.

v_call	j_call	clone_size	cdr3_length	d_call	cdr3_aa	cdr3_nt
TRBV9	TRBJ2-5	many	15	.	CASSVDARPQETQYF	TGTGCCAGCAGCGTAGACGCCAGACCCCAAGAGACCCAGTACTTC
TRBV7-3	TRBJ1-1	.	14	.	CASSFGSMNTEAFF	TGTGCCAGCAGCTTTGGAAGTATGAACACTGAAGCTTTCTTT
TRBV6-5	TRBJ2-5	few	15	TRBD2	CASSTRLAGAFFRYF	TGTGCCAGCAGTACCCGACTAGCGGGAGCTTTTTTCCGGTACTTC
TRBV10-2	TRBJ1-3	many	14	TRBD1	CASSQGFSGNTIYF	TGCGCCAGTTCACAGGGGTTCTCTGGAAACACCATATATTTT
TRBV18	TRBJ2-4	few	14	.	CASSPGLAKNIQYF	TGTGCCAGCTCCCCGGGTCTAGCCAAAAACATTCAGTACTTC
TRBV7-7	TRBJ2-1	.	14	.	CASSRGPINNEQFF	TGTGCTAGCAGCCGGGGACCTATTAACAATGAGCAGTTCTTC
TRBV11-2	TRBJ2-1	many	15	TRBD2	CASSSSGGSYNEQFF	TGTGCCAGCAGCTCTAGCGGGGGCTCCTACAATGAGCAGTTCTTC
TRBV3-1	TRBJ2-4	.	17	.	CASSQGETRNTENIQYF	TGTGCCAGCAGCCAAGGAGAAACCCGGAACACGGAAAACATTCAGTACTTC
TRBV29-1	TRBJ2-1	few	12	.	CSVEWLYNEQFF	TGCAGCGTTGAGTGGCTATACAATGAGCAGTTCTTC
TRBV21-1	TRBJ2-7	many	20	.	CASSKACGTFRLADLYEQYF	TGTGCCAGCAGCAAAGCTTGCGGGACTTTTAGACTAGCGGACCTCTACGAGCAGTACTTC
TRBV18	TRBJ2-6	.	17	TRBD1	CASSRTGGFPGANVLTF	TGTGCCAGCTCTCGGACAGGGGGGTTCCCTGGGGCCAACGTCCTGACTTTC
TRBV29-1	TRBJ2-7	many	13	.	CSVESESGHEQYF	TGCAGCGTTGAGAGCGAATCAGGGCACGAGCAGTACTTC